The 27 T cell receptor beta chains in this list originate from one sample, sequenced in a study of blood T cell repertoires in COVID-19. Profiling relied on immunoSEQ multiplex PCR, and the TCRdb table lists in-frame clones only, not all of them. The sample contains 240,000 or so clones, more than 75% of which appear only once. The sequenced material came from peripheral blood. The receptors were sampled from an elderly man with acute or convalescent COVID-19.

This clone appeared once. The J gene is TRBJ2-3, the V gene TRBV3-1 (or the pseudogene TRBV3-2); perhaps TRBD2 as D (5 bases). The germline V gene has CDR1 LGHDT and CDR2 YNNKEL (reference sequence). The CDR3 covers 14 residues. Deletions cut 7 bases from V and 2 bases from J, with 13 bases between. The CDR3 DNA is TGTGCCAGCACGAGAGGAGGATCCACAGATACGCAGTATTTT. This gives the protein CASTRGGSTDTQYF.

V usage is TRBV19 and J usage is TRBJ1-1, with a weak D call TRBD1 (6 bases). Germline V gene data show CDR1 as LNHDA and CDR2 as SQIVND (reference sequence). The ends were cut back, 2 bases at V and 2 bases at J, with 9 bases in the middle. The CDR3 runs to 14 residues. The CDR3 spells CASSIRTENTEAFF. Here the CDR3 DNA reads TGTGCCAGTAGTATAAGGACAGAAAACACTGAAGCTTTCTTT.

This clone was found a few times. The chain has TRBV18 and TRBJ1-1; 11 bases are shared with TRBD1. The CDR3 length is 17 residues. V lost 6 bases and J lost 0; bases outside the gene matches: 9. CDR1 and CDR2 (germline): KGHSH, LQKENI. DNA of the CDR3: TGTGCCAGCTCCCTCAACGGACAGGGGGCCGTGAACACTGAAGCTTTCTTT. The encoded protein is CASSLNGQGAVNTEAFF.

V and J are TRBV3-1 (or the pseudogene TRBV3-2) and TRBJ1-5, with D perhaps TRBD1 (5 bases). Germline V lookup: CDR1 LGHDT, CDR2 YNNKEL (reference sequence). The CDR3 consists of 15 residues. The ends were cut back, 4 bases at V and 3 bases at J, with 13 bases in the middle. CDR3 nucleotides: TGTGCCAGCAGCCGCTCGACAGCACCCAATCAGCCCCAGCATTTT. It is translated as CASSRSTAPNQPQHF.

V usage is TRBV6-1 and J usage is TRBJ1-2; D is unresolved. V lost 0 bases to trimming and J lost 4 bases, with 12 bases between them. CDR1 is MNHNS, CDR2 SASEGT, per germline. The CDR3 spans 15 residues. The CDR3 loop reads CASSEATAGSYGYTF. DNA for the CDR3: TGTGCCAGCAGTGAAGCTACGGCAGGTAGCTATGGCTACACCTTC.

This chain's CDR3 is CASSPADTEAFF. DNA of the CDR3: TGTGCCAGCAGCCCCGCAGACACTGAAGCTTTCTTT. The chain combines TRBV6-5 with TRBJ1-1; D is undetermined. The CDR3 contains 12 residues. Germline V gives CDR1 MNHEY, CDR2 SVGAGI. Trimming pared 6 bases from V and 3 bases from J, leaving 8 bases between.

This chain joins TRBV19 and TRBJ2-5; D may be TRBD1 (5 bases). Germline lookup yields CDR1 LNHDA and CDR2 SQIVND (reference sequence). The germline V and J ends were trimmed by 2 bases and 1 base, with 11 bases remaining between them. There are 15 residues in the CDR3. CDR3 residues: CASSISQGSQETQYF. The CDR3, as DNA: TGTGCCAGTAGTATATCTCAGGGAAGCCAAGAGACCCAGTACTTC.

The chain employs TRBV12-3 or TRBV12-4 and TRBJ1-5; D not certain. The CDR3 totals 13 residues. The V and J ends lost 5 bases and 8 bases respectively, with 13 bases between them. In DNA, the CDR3 is TGTGCCAGCAGTGTTATTCGGAGCAAGCCCCAGCATTTT. Translating gives CASSVIRSKPQHF.

The chain recombines TRBV19 with TRBJ2-2; tentative D call: TRBD2 (5 bases). Germline values: CDR1 LNHDA, CDR2 SQIVND (reference sequence). Trimming stripped 6 bases from V and 1 base from J, with 9 bases between. The CDR3 sequence is 14 residues long. CDR3 sequence (DNA): TGTGCCAGTAGCACTGGACTGAACACCGGGGAGCTGTTTTTT. This translates into CASSTGLNTGELFF.

This chain links TRBV21-1 with TRBJ1-1; the listed D gene, TRBD1, was not tested against the DNA. TRBV21-1 is noted as a pseudogene. CDR3 length: 19 residues. The chain's CDR3 is CASSKAWRPSGASNTEAFF. Written as DNA, the CDR3 is TGTGCCAGCAGCAAAGCCTGGAGACCTTCAGGGGCTTCGAACACTGAAGCTTTCTTT.

The rearrangement links TRBV28 to TRBJ2-7; weak D call: TRBD1 (6 bases). The CDR3 contains 12 residues. Germline values: CDR1 MDHEN, CDR2 SYDVKM. V dropped 8 bases and J dropped 3 bases, with 11 bases sitting between them. CDR3 residues: CASQQGFYEQYF. The CDR3 bases are TGTGCCAGCCAGCAGGGGTTCTACGAGCAGTACTTC.

The rearrangement links TRBV3-1 (or the pseudogene TRBV3-2) to TRBJ2-3, with D tentatively TRBD2 (6 bases). CDR3 length: 16 amino acids. V dropped 4 bases and J dropped 1 base, with 15 bases sitting between them. The germline V gene has CDR1 LGHDT and CDR2 YNNKEL (reference sequence). CDR3 nucleotide sequence: TGTGCCAGCAGCCGAGCGGTGGGGGGAGGCACAGATACGCAGTATTTT. Translation gives CASSRAVGGGTDTQYF.

This sequence joins TRBV29-1 and TRBJ2-3, with D possibly TRBD1 on 6 matching bases. Germline CDR1 reads SQVTM; CDR2 reads ANQGSEA. The CDR3 consists of 15 residues. V lost 1 base, J lost 1 base, and 12 bases lay in between. CDR3 DNA sequence: TGCAGCGTTGAAGCTGCGGACAGAGGCACAGATACGCAGTATTTT. It codes for CSVEAADRGTDTQYF.

The CDR3 coding sequence is TGTGCCAGCAGTGAACGGCGGGGAAACGAGCAGTACTTC. Protein sequence: CASSERRGNEQYF. This chain uses TRBV2 with TRBJ2-7, with D perhaps matching TRBD2 (6 bases). This CDR3 is 13 amino acids long. Per the germline V gene, CDR1 is SNHLY and CDR2 is FYNNEI. V gave up 2 bases and J gave up 5 bases, with 10 bases separating them.

The chain combines TRBV5-4 with TRBJ1-2, with a possible D match to TRBD1 (6 bases). V was trimmed by 4 bases and J by 4 bases, leaving 17 bases between them. The CDR3 spans 15 residues. The germline CDR1 and CDR2 sequences are SGHNT and YYREEE (reference sequence). This CDR3 reads CASSQGGRGSYGYTF. CDR3 coding DNA: TGTGCCAGCAGCCAGGGCGGCAGGGGTTCCTATGGCTACACCTTC.

This clone was counted between two and nine times. The CDR3 nucleotides are TGTGCCAGCAGTGAGGACAGGGGCAATGAGCAGTTCTTC. Translated, it gives CASSEDRGNEQFF. The J gene is TRBJ2-1, the V gene TRBV2, with 9 bases identical to TRBD1. CDR3 size: 13 residues. Trimming cost V 3 bases and J 6 bases; bases outside gene matches: 0. The germline gives CDR1 SNHLY, CDR2 FYNNEI.

V and J are TRBV12-3 or TRBV12-4 and TRBJ2-1; 7 nucleotides line up with TRBD1. The CDR3 contains 13 residues. The trim removed 6 bases at V and 9 bases at J, leaving 8 bases unmatched. CDR3 loop: CASSQLQGSEQFF. The CDR3 DNA reads as TGTGCCAGCAGCCAACTACAGGGGAGTGAGCAGTTCTTC.

The chain links TRBV19 to TRBJ2-1; tentatively, D is TRBD2 (6 bases). Germline values: CDR1 LNHDA, CDR2 SQIVND (reference sequence). The CDR3 spans 13 residues. The V end was cut by 3 bases, the J end by 14 bases, with 17 bases between. CDR3 amino acids: CASSISLGRIEFF. CDR3 coding DNA: TGTGCCAGTAGTATCTCCCTTGGGAGGATTGAGTTCTTC.

The rearrangement joins TRBV7-2 to TRBJ1-1; 9 bases are a match to TRBD1. V was pared by 4 bases and J by 1 base, with 7 bases of the junction left unmatched. Germline values: CDR1 SGHTA, CDR2 FQGNSA. The CDR3 contains 16 residues. The CDR3, as DNA: TGTGCCAGCAGCTCAAGACCGGGACAGGGGAACACTGAAGCTTTCTTT. As protein: CASSSRPGQGNTEAFF.

This clone has just one count. The chain combines TRBV18 with TRBJ2-5; D ambiguous. The CDR3 contains 14 residues. Trimming stripped 0 bases from V and 5 bases from J, with 10 bases between. Germline CDR1 KGHSH, CDR2 LQKENI. CDR3 loop: CASSPPTNRETQYF. In nucleotides, the CDR3 is TGTGCCAGCTCACCACCGACAAATAGGGAGACCCAGTACTTC.

This chain uses TRBV14 with TRBJ1-2, with TRBD1 matching over 7 bases. This CDR3 is built from 15 residues. V shed 1 base and J 3 bases; nucleotides not matched to a gene: 5. Germline V gene sequence: CDR1 SGHDN, CDR2 FVKESK. CDR3 sequence reads: CASSQVGQGDYGYTF. In DNA form, the CDR3 reads TGTGCCAGCAGCCAAGTGGGCCAGGGGGACTATGGCTACACCTTC.

This clone was seen only a few times. This chain links TRBV10-3 with TRBJ1-2; a possible D gene is TRBD1 (6 bases). The CDR3 is 16 amino acids. The germline V gene encodes CDR1 ENHRY and CDR2 SYGVKD. V lost 3 bases to trimming and J lost 7 bases, with 21 bases between them. The CDR3 DNA reads as TGTGCCATCAGTGACCCCCTAGGGGGAAAGGTTTCTGGCTACACCTTC. This translates into CAISDPLGGKVSGYTF.

CDR3 coding DNA: TGTGCCAGCAGTTTCCCACAGGGGGCACGCTATGGCTACACCTTC. Protein product: CASSFPQGARYGYTF. The chain recombines TRBV28 with TRBJ1-2; 9 bases are a match to TRBD1. This CDR3 comprises 15 residues. Germline-derived CDR1 and CDR2 are MDHEN and SYDVKM. The J segment lost 4 bases and the V segment lost 3 bases, leaving 6 bases of the junction unmatched.

The chain combines TRBV5-6 with TRBJ1-6; D might be TRBD1 (6 bases). Germline CDR1 reads SGHDT; CDR2 reads YYEEEE. The CDR3 extends over 14 amino acids. V was cut by 1 base and J by 6 bases, with 8 bases left in between. The CDR3 region is CASSLIGGNSPLHF. In nucleotides, the CDR3 is TGTGCCAGCAGCTTGATAGGGGGTAATTCACCCCTCCACTTT.

The V gene is TRBV6-5, the J gene TRBJ1-2, with D perhaps matching TRBD1 (5 bases). This CDR3 is 15 amino acids long. V was cut by 8 bases and J by 4 bases, with 20 bases left in between. Germline V gives CDR1 MNHEY, CDR2 SVGAGI. CDR3 DNA: TGTGCCAGCCGAACGCCAGGGATTTATAGCTATGGCTACACCTTC. It yields the protein CASRTPGIYSYGYTF.

This clone was counted only a few times. The genes are TRBV5-6 and TRBJ1-1, with D maybe TRBD1 (6 bases). The V gene lost 5 bases and the J gene lost 4 bases, with 12 bases spanning the gap. Germline CDR1 is SGHDT and CDR2 is YYEEEE. The CDR3 length is 13 residues. For the CDR3, the DNA is TGTGCCAGCAGTTTTGGCAGGGGCACTGAAGCTTTCTTT. The encoded protein is CASSFGRGTEAFF.

The chain has TRBV18 and TRBJ1-1; the D is unclear. CDR1 is KGHSH and CDR2 is LQKENI in the germline V gene. The CDR3 totals 15 residues. V lost 5 bases and J lost 4, with 17 bases in between. CDR3 in DNA: TGTGCCAGCTCAGGAGAGGCCCCAGAGAGCACTGAAGCTTTCTTT. Amino acids: CASSGEAPESTEAFF.